This T cell receptor (beta chain) comes out of a study of identical twins. Study-level findings and limits: Out-of-frame alpha sequences common to twins exhibited a surplus of low generation probability.

The sample holds a few counts of this clonotype. The target antigen is unknown. Template switching (which added a universal primer site) was used, and cDNA carried unique molecular identifiers. TCRdb passed the 5' RACE reads through MiXCR, listing each CDR3 protein once. Here the sample spans nearly 200,000 distinct CDR3 sequences, 15% being singletons. CDR3 size: 19 residues. The germline gives CDR1 SGHVS, CDR2 FNYEAQ. J was trimmed by 2 bases and V by 0 bases; bases with no gene match: 9. This same sample was also taken into another study, of T cells expressing NK-cell markers. As that report states: Beta-chain profiling covered CD3+CD56+NKG2C+, CD3+CD56+NKG2C- and CD3+CD56-NKG2C+ sorted subsets.

The rearrangement links TRBV7-6 to TRBJ2-3, with 12 bases aligning to TRBD2. The source material was CD8+ T cells sorted from blood. The origin of this receptor is a woman aged 18-35 years in good health. CDR3 DNA: TGTGCCAGCAGCTTAGCCTCTAGCGGGGGGGCTTATAACACAGATACGCAGTATTTT. Translated: CASSLASSGGAYNTDTQYF.